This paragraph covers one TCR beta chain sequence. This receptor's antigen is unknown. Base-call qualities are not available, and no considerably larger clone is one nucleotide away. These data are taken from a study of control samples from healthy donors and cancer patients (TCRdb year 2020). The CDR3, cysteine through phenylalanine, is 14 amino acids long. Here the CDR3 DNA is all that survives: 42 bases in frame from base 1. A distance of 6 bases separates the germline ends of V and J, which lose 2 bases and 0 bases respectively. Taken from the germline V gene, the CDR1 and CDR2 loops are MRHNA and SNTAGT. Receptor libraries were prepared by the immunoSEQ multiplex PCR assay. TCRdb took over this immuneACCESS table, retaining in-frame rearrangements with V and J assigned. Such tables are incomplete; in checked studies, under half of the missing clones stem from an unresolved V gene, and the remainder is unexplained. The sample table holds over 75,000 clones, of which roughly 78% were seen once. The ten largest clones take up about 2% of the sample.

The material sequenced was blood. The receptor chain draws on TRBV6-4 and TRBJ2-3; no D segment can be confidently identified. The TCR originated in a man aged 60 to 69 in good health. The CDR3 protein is CASSDELSTDTQYF. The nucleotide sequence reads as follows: TGTGCCAGCAGTGACGAGCTGAGCACAGATACGCAGTATTTT.